This T cell receptor beta chain was documented in a study of cytomegalovirus exposure and HLA in healthy donors. Whole-study results and caveats: Segments of the TCR beta V type were, in most cases, productive about 90% or about 30% of the time in an earlier analysis.

Of note for this clone: The antigen is unknown.

PCR employed 60 Vbeta and 13 Jbeta primers. The protocol was immunoSEQ multiplex PCR, while the TCRdb copy is restricted to in-frame clones and leaves out a portion. The sample gives approximately 150,000 clones, almost 80% of which show up once; approximately 6% is in the top ten. The J segment lost 6 bases and the V segment lost 6 bases, leaving 5 bases of the junction unmatched. The CDR3 contains 13 residues. Germline V CDR1 and CDR2: SGHRS, YFSETQ. The chain couples TRBV5-1 to TRBJ2-7, with 11 bases lining up with TRBD2. The sample was PBMCs. The receptor was isolated from a man aged 35 to 55 in good health and CMV-seropositive. The CDR3 reads CASKELAGAEQYF. DNA of the CDR3: TGCGCCAGCAAGGAACTAGCGGGAGCCGAGCAGTACTTC.